This TCR beta chain was sequenced in a study of T cell clonotyping in hematopoietic cell transplantation. Sample time point: recipient sample about 28 days before transplant, after cytoreduction. Overall study findings and caveats: Broader posttransplant TCR repertoire diversity was predicted by graft donor and pretransplant recipient Inverse Simpson Index values.

Trimming pared 5 bases from V and 3 bases from J, leaving 12 bases between. The CDR3 sequence is 14 residues long. The germline V gene has CDR1 SGHRS and CDR2 YFSETQ. Profiling relied on immunoSEQ multiplex PCR, and the TCRdb table lists in-frame clones only, not all of them. Among roughly 49,000 clones, 80% to 90% were seen once, and the ten largest hold 5.9%. This clone was seen only a few times. Its antigen remains unidentified. The clonotype originates from a man aged 55-75 years with biphenotypic leukemia. Some clones in this sample may be carry-over from other donors' samples. Sequencing was performed on peripheral blood mononuclear cells, taken before stem cell transplant. The chain combines TRBV5-1 with TRBJ2-1, with D possibly TRBD2 on 6 matching bases. For the CDR3, the DNA is TGCGCCAGCAGTCGTGGACTATTCTACAATGAGCAGTTCTTC. It codes for CASSRGLFYNEQFF.